This T cell receptor (beta chain) derives from a study of T cell responses to AZD1222 COVID-19 vaccine. Study-wide context: Both about-4-week and about-12-week second-dose recipients were combined. Overall study results and limits: White British donors predominated, females outnumbered males, and clonal diversity was possibly underestimated. Just a handful of AZD1222 recipients tested seropositive at baseline. Elevations in Spike-specific TCR breadth and depth followed administration of two AZD1222 doses.

Germline V gene sequence: CDR1 ENHRY, CDR2 SYGVKD. The CDR3 length is 13 residues. Trimming at V came to 8 bases and at J to 7 bases, leaving 7 bases not matched to a gene. For this clone: The antigen is not known.

The repertoire was sequenced with immunoSEQ multiplex PCR; TCRdb's copy has only in-frame clones and lacks some. The top ten clones hold 7.7% of a sample with more than 100,000 clones, 86% of them seen once. This receptor was taken from an adult in good health. V usage is TRBV10-3 and J usage is TRBJ2-1, with 8 bases lining up with TRBD1. The specimen comprised peripheral blood, sampled on day 0 of AZD1222 vaccination. The CDR3 spells CAILTGGRNEQFF. As DNA, the CDR3 is TGTGCCATCCTTACAGGGGGGAGGAATGAGCAGTTCTTC.